This TCR beta chain is drawn from a study of blood T cells in healthy people across ages. This clonotype was picked up a small number of times. Trimming took off 3 bases at V and 1 base at J, with 12 bases between the two ends. This CDR3 has 14 residues. CDR1 and CDR2 (germline): DFQATT, SNEGSKA (reference sequence). A second PCR of 7 to 11 cycles used a sample-barcoded 5' primer and a J-beta primer mix. TCRdb called the 5' RACE reads again in MiXCR, with one record for every CDR3 protein. The sample carries hundreds of thousands of distinct CDR3 sequences, 58% recorded once. Sequencing input: blood. The chain recombines TRBV20-1 with TRBJ1-1; D not resolved. This clonotype originated in a man aged 30-40 years in good health. This chain's CDR3 is CSASIGHRNTEAFF. The CDR3 DNA follows: TGCAGTGCTAGCATAGGGCACCGGAACACTGAAGCTTTCTTT.